This T cell receptor beta chain derives from a study of shared clonotypes between healthy human individuals (dated by TCRdb to about 2020). Background on the whole study: The cohort included three men and a couple of women between 18 and 49 years of age. For each donor, CD4 naive and CD4 memory were each run on three plates, CD8 naive on two plates, and CD8 memory on one plate. Blood TCR repertoires of roughly five healthy adults were deeply sequenced to estimate repertoire size and the extent of clonotype sharing between individuals. Libraries were prepared and TCR repertoires were sequenced by different laboratories using diverse techniques, in order to increase sequencing depth and limit assay-specific biases. Between about 0.9 and 8.9 billion PBMCs per donor were obtained by leukapheresis.

Healthy HIV-negative adults with no recently reported acute infections or vaccinations were included as donors. All donors were Caucasian adults living in Nashville, Tennessee, USA. CD8 memory samples combined magnetically selected CD45RO+ cells with CCR7-negative CD45RA+ effector memory (TemRA) cells. Blood was collected by leukapheresis, and PBMCs were isolated by Ficoll-Histopaque density gradient centrifugation and then cryopreserved in liquid nitrogen vapor phase. Analytical flow cytometry was used to check the purity and quantity of each magnetically sorted T cell population. From each sorted fraction, genomic DNA was isolated and quantified by UV absorbance on a Nanodrop 2000c. As to this clone: Its antigen has not been determined. No base-level quality is on record; no much larger clone is a single base apart.

Using the deep immunoSEQ assay, multiplex PCR amplified TCR CDR3 regions from genomic DNA. Genomic DNA extracted from each cell subset was distributed evenly over all wells of several immunoSEQ 96-well plates, and each plate served as one replicate. For sorted subsets, 200 to 250 ng of genomic DNA, equivalent to 25,000 to 35,000 T cell genomes, went into each replicate PCR. Purified libraries were measured with a Qubit 3.0 fluorometer, size-checked on a Bioanalyzer 2100, and measured again with the KAPA Library Quantification kit. Every immunoSEQ 96-well plate was sequenced on a separate single-read 150-cycle Illumina NextSeq 550 flow cell. Under the source paper's analysis protocol: Because only junctional sequences without quality scores were contained in the immunoSEQ output, filtering matching that applied to full-length reads could not be performed. Sequences were annotated with PyIR, a Python wrapper for IgBLAST v1.9, and V/J genes and CDR3 were assigned using IMGT germline references. Reads were filtered out if the reads had weak V/J assignments (E-value above 1e-6), no CDR3, stop codons, out-of-frame junctions, or ambiguous translated residues. V3J clonotypes were defined as sequences sharing an identical inferred V gene, J gene, and CDR3 amino acid sequence. Percentage overlap between repertoires was computed as shared unique clonotypes divided by the size of the smaller repertoire. Three approaches were used to assess repertoire richness: RTK rarefaction, the Chao1 estimator, and Recon v2.1 estimates of unobserved clonotypes. Generation probabilities for all TCRbeta clonotypes obtained by the gDNA method from a few donors were computed using OLGA. TCRdb took over this immuneACCESS table, retaining in-frame rearrangements with V and J assigned. Such tables are incomplete; in checked studies, under half of the missing clones stem from an unresolved V gene, and the remainder is unexplained. D and trimming were read from the DNA, whereas the V and J calls and clone size are those reported in that table. A total of 600,000 to 750,000 clones appear in this sample, 80% to 95% of them only once. The ten largest clones take up 34% of the sample.

The CDR1 and CDR2 encoded by the germline V gene are SGHDN and FVKESK. There are 15 amino acids in the CDR3, from cysteine to phenylalanine inclusive. The sequence is cut down to CDR3 DNA, 45 bases in frame from base 1. V is clipped by 4 bases and J by 9 bases, and the sequence between their germline boundaries is 19 bases long. On the study overall, not on this receptor specifically: Incomplete sequencing was indicated by rarefaction of sorted-subset datasets, despite the large sequencing depth. Sampling was limited to blood, and TCR repertoires in tissue likely differ from TCR repertoires in blood. Estimated clonotype richness was generally larger for naive than for memory subsets. When a few donors were compared, the shared fraction of clonotypes was around 5% for naive CD4, around 4% for naive CD8, about 2.4% for memory CD4, and less than 0.5% for memory CD8. The small number of donors limited the genetic and exposure-history diversity represented. Pairwise subsampling led to the expectation that sequencing depth would affect the degree of clonotype sharing among donors. Compared with non-shared clonotypes, clonotypes shared by all four sorted-subset donors had higher generation probabilities.

The source of this sequence is a man aged 18 to 29 in good health. Some clones in this sample may be carry-over from other donors' samples. What was sequenced was memory CD8+ T cells from PBMCs. Per the publication, the cell subset or site label means: CD45RO+ cells pooled with CCR7-negative TemRA cells. In this chain, TRBV14 is recombined with TRBJ2-1; the D gene could be either TRBD1 or TRBD2, each agreeing at 5 bases. The DNA sequence is as follows: TGTGCCAGCAGCCCCCGGGACCAACGCCGACTTGAGCAGTTCTTC. It encodes CASSPRDQRRLEQFF.